This passage covers 30 T cell receptor beta chains from one sample sequenced in a study of T cell changes during pregnancy in multiple sclerosis. Sequenced by immunoSEQ multiplex PCR; TCRdb stores in-frame clones only, minus some. Among about 41,000 clones listed, 90% were seen once. The starting material was CD8+ T cells from peripheral blood mononuclear cells, obtained in the third trimester of pregnancy. The receptors were gathered from a female donor with multiple sclerosis, enrolled in a pregnancy study.

This chain links TRBV5-1 with TRBJ2-1, with 16 bases matching TRBD2. Germline lookup yields CDR1 SGHRS and CDR2 YFSETQ. The CDR3 consists of 14 residues. Trimming removed 7 bases from V and 9 bases from J; junction bases left unmatched: 4. CDR3 protein: CASHGTSGGVEQFF. CDR3 in DNA: TGCGCCAGCCATGGGACTAGCGGGGGGGTTGAGCAGTTCTTC.

The V and J genes are TRBV5-1 and TRBJ2-7; tentative D call: TRBD1 (5 bases). With 1 base removed from V and 5 bases from J, the gap between germline ends came to 10 bases. CDR3 length: 13 amino acids. Per the germline V gene, CDR1 is SGHRS and CDR2 is YFSETQ. The CDR3 reads CASSLWPGNEQYF. CDR3 in DNA: TGCGCCAGCAGCTTGTGGCCAGGGAACGAGCAGTACTTC. The whole variable domain, remainder taken from reference TRBV5-1 and TRBJ2-7, is KAGVTQTPRYLIKTRGQQVTLSCSPISGHRSVSWYQQTPGQGLQFLFEYFSETQRNKGNFPGRFSGRQFSNSRSEMNVSTLELGDSALYLCASSLWPGNEQYFGPGTRLTVT.

This chain uses TRBV5-6 with TRBJ2-1; 8 positions agree with TRBD1. J was trimmed by 0 bases and V by 5 bases; bases with no gene match: 4. There are 15 residues in the CDR3. Germline V gives CDR1 SGHDT, CDR2 YYEEEE. This CDR3 is CASRTGESSYNEQFF. In DNA form, the CDR3 reads TGTGCCAGCAGGACAGGGGAAAGCTCCTACAATGAGCAGTTCTTC.

This clone was found once. The chain couples TRBV2 to TRBJ2-3; 8 nucleotides line up with TRBD1. This CDR3 is built from 17 residues. The trim removed 10 bases at V and 0 bases at J, leaving 15 bases unmatched. Germline CDR1 is SNHLY and CDR2 is FYNNEI. The CDR3 DNA is TGTGCCACCGCGGGAATGGGACAGGCCTCTAGCACAGATACGCAGTATTTT. This gives the protein CATAGMGQASSTDTQYF.

The table lists this clone with a count of one. The chain uses TRBV2 and TRBJ1-3; maybe TRBD1 (5 bases). Trimming stripped 8 bases from V and 4 bases from J, with 24 bases between. The CDR3 covers 17 residues. The germline V gene has CDR1 SNHLY and CDR2 FYNNEI. The CDR3 is CASSLGRQGGLGNTIYF. CDR3 sequence (DNA): TGTGCCAGCTCCCTGGGGCGGCAGGGAGGATTAGGAAACACCATATATTTT.

The chain uses TRBV4-1 and TRBJ2-7, with a possible D match to TRBD1 (6 bases). This CDR3 has 16 residues. Trimming removed 0 bases at V and 0 bases at J, with 12 bases between. Germline V gene sequence: CDR1 MGHRA, CDR2 YSYEKL. The CDR3 sequence: CASSQDYGQLSYEQYF. The CDR3 DNA sequence: TGCGCCAGCAGCCAAGATTACGGACAGCTCTCCTACGAGCAGTACTTC.

The V and J genes are TRBV5-1 and TRBJ2-2, with a possible D match to TRBD1 (6 bases). Germline V gives CDR1 SGHRS, CDR2 YFSETQ. The ends were cut back, 1 base at V and 5 bases at J, with 12 bases in the middle. The CDR3 loop spans 15 amino acids. For the CDR3, the DNA is TGCGCCAGCAGCTTGACAGGGTTTTCTACCGGGGAGCTGTTTTTT. Amino acids: CASSLTGFSTGELFF.

The CDR3 region has the DNA TGTGCCAGTAGTATAGATCTAGGAGCCACCAATCAGCCCCAGCATTTT. This translates into CASSIDLGATNQPQHF. V is TRBV19 and J is TRBJ1-5; unclear D gene. CDR1 is LNHDA, CDR2 SQIVND, per germline (reference sequence). V lost 0 bases and J lost 3, with 12 bases in between. The length of the CDR3 is 16 residues.

A few counts support this clone. V and J are TRBV7-2 and TRBJ2-7; D not certain. CDR3 length: 13 residues. Germline CDR1 is SGHTA and CDR2 is FQGNSA. V was clipped by 5 bases and J by 0 bases, with 8 bases between them. The CDR3 loop reads CASSPTISYEQYF. The CDR3 DNA sequence: TGTGCCAGCAGCCCAACAATCTCCTACGAGCAGTACTTC.

This clone has only one observation. The V gene is TRBV7-6, the J gene TRBJ1-1; 8 bases fit TRBD1. The CDR3 runs 15 residues. In germline, CDR1 is SGHVS, CDR2 FNYEAQ. Trimming at V came to 1 base and at J to 4 bases, leaving 5 bases not matched to a gene. The CDR3 sequence: CASSLGGQGSTEAFF. In nucleotides, the CDR3 is TGTGCCAGCAGCTTAGGCGGACAGGGTTCCACTGAAGCTTTCTTT. Full variable domain (remainder filled in from reference TRBV7-6 and TRBJ1-1): GAGVSQSPRYKVTKRGQDVALRCDPISGHVSLYWYRQALGQGPEFLTYFNYEAQQDKSGLPNDRFSAERPEGSISTLTIQRTEQRDSAMYRCASSLGGQGSTEAFFGQGTRLTVV.

In this sample, this clone turned up once. The V call is TRBV9, the J call TRBJ1-1, with D possibly TRBD1 on 5 matching bases. Per germline, CDR1 SGDLS and CDR2 YYNGEE. V was pared by 0 bases and J by 3 bases, with 18 bases between. The CDR3 has 17 amino acids. DNA of the CDR3: TGTGCCAGCAGCGTAGAAGTTTCACTGGGGCCCTACACTGAAGCTTTCTTT. Translated, it gives CASSVEVSLGPYTEAFF.

The chain's CDR3 is CASSLSLLNTEAFF. Written as DNA, the CDR3 is TGTGCCAGCAGCTTAAGCCTACTGAACACTGAAGCTTTCTTT. This sequence joins TRBV7-9 and TRBJ1-1; unclear D gene. Between the trimmed V and J ends, which lost 2 bases and 0 bases, there was a span of 7 bases. The CDR3 is made up of 14 amino acids. Germline CDR1 is SEHNR and CDR2 is FQNEAQ (reference sequence).

This clone was recorded once. CDR3 loop: CASSLVRQGRQETQYF. The DNA of the CDR3 is TGTGCCAGCAGCTTAGTCCGACAGGGAAGGCAAGAGACCCAGTACTTC. The chain has TRBV11-2 and TRBJ2-5; 7 nucleotides line up with TRBD1. This CDR3 has 16 amino acids. Germline-derived CDR1 and CDR2 are SGHAT and FQNNGV. Trimming at V came to 1 base and at J to 2 bases, leaving 7 bases not matched to a gene. Full variable domain (rest looked up from reference TRBV11-2 and TRBJ2-5): EAGVAQSPRYKIIEKRQSVAFWCNPISGHATLYWYQQILGQGPKLLIQFQNNGVVDDSQLPKDRFSAERLKGVDSTLKIQPAKLEDSAVYLCASSLVRQGRQETQYFGPGTRLLVL.

The V call is TRBV13, the J call TRBJ2-7, with a weak D call TRBD2 (5 bases). Trimming pared 5 bases from V and 2 bases from J, leaving 13 bases between. The CDR3 totals 14 residues. The germline V gene has CDR1 PRHDT and CDR2 FYEKMQ (reference sequence). Here the CDR3 reads CASSPPGVAYEQYF. The CDR3 DNA reads as TGTGCCAGCAGCCCCCCCGGGGTAGCCTACGAGCAGTACTTC.

This clone was found a few times. This chain uses TRBV6-1 with TRBJ2-1; no clear D. There are 13 residues in the CDR3. Trimming removed 3 bases from V and 4 bases from J, with 7 bases in between. CDR1 MNHNS and CDR2 SASEGT come from the germline V gene. The CDR3 spells CASSDAEYNEQFF. The CDR3 region has the DNA TGTGCCAGCAGTGACGCGGAATACAATGAGCAGTTCTTC.

V gene TRBV6-5 combines with J gene TRBJ1-2; D uncertain. The CDR3 has 13 amino acids. The V end was cut by 6 bases, the J end by 3 bases, with 11 bases between. Germline lookup yields CDR1 MNHEY and CDR2 SVGAGI. The CDR3 nucleotides read TGTGCCAGCAGCCTGGAGGTGGACTATGGCTACACCTTC. It codes for CASSLEVDYGYTF.

In the case of this clone: Different DNA sequences within this sample yield the same CDR3. The chain has TRBV27 and TRBJ2-2; D call uncertain. The CDR3 is 12 amino acids. V lost 5 bases, J lost 5 bases, and 6 bases lay in between. Looked up from germline, CDR1 is MNHEY and CDR2 is SMNVEV (reference sequence). The chain's CDR3 is CASSPLTGELFF. The DNA of the CDR3 is TGTGCCAGCAGTCCCCTGACCGGGGAGCTGTTTTTT.

V usage is TRBV7-8 and J usage is TRBJ2-1; weak D call: TRBD2 (6 bases). Germline V gene data show CDR1 as SGHVS and CDR2 as FQNEAQ. The V end lost 0 bases, the J end lost 6 bases, and 9 bases lay between the germline ends. CDR3 size: 14 residues. The CDR3 coding sequence is TGTGCCAGCAGCTTAGCGCGGGGACCCAATGAGCAGTTCTTC. This gives the protein CASSLARGPNEQFF. The full variable domain, with the rest looked up from reference TRBV7-8 and TRBJ2-1, is GAGVSQSPRYKVAKRGQDVALRCDPISGHVSLFWYQQALGQGPEFLTYFQNEAQLDKSGLPSDRFFAERPEGSVSTLKIQRTQQEDSAVYLCASSLARGPNEQFFGPGTRLTVL.

The rearrangement links TRBV2 to TRBJ2-5, with D possibly being TRBD1 (5 bases). Deletions cut 6 bases from V and 5 bases from J, with 16 bases between. From germline, CDR1 is SNHLY and CDR2 FYNNEI. CDR3 length: 14 residues. The CDR3 protein is CASSQDTPWETQYF. The CDR3 DNA sequence: TGTGCCAGCAGCCAGGACACCCCCTGGGAGACCCAGTACTTC.

This chain uses TRBV27 with TRBJ2-3, with TRBD2 as a possible D gene (6 bases). Germline CDR1 is MNHEY and CDR2 is SMNVEV (reference sequence). With 2 bases removed from V and 3 bases from J, the gap between germline ends came to 12 bases. This CDR3 region has 15 residues. The CDR3 protein is CASSLRETGTDTQYF. The CDR3 coding sequence is TGTGCCAGCAGTTTACGGGAGACGGGAACAGATACGCAGTATTTT.

V usage is TRBV7-3 and J usage is TRBJ2-5, with D unclear. The V gene lost 2 bases and the J gene lost 5 bases, with 15 bases spanning the gap. The CDR3 length is 15 residues. Germline V gene sequence: CDR1 SGHTA, CDR2 FQGTGA. For the CDR3, the DNA is TGTGCCAGCAGCTTAGATTCTTCACCGAGGGAGACCCAGTACTTC. This sequence encodes CASSLDSSPRETQYF.

The rearrangement joins TRBV6-1 to TRBJ2-7; weak D call: TRBD2 (6 bases). The CDR3 extends over 14 amino acids. V gave up 3 bases and J gave up 6 bases, with 15 bases separating them. Looked up from germline, CDR1 is MNHNS and CDR2 is SASEGT. The CDR3 sequence is CASSDYAGPGEQYF. In DNA form, the CDR3 reads TGTGCCAGCAGTGATTACGCGGGACCAGGCGAGCAGTACTTC.

This chain links TRBV5-1 with TRBJ2-7; TRBD1 matches 9 bases. J lost 5 bases, V lost 3 bases, and 3 bases had no gene match. Germline CDR1 is SGHRS and CDR2 is YFSETQ. The CDR3 spans 13 residues. The CDR3 nucleotides are TGCGCCAGCAGCTCGGGACAGGGCGACGAGCAGTACTTC. Translation gives CASSSGQGDEQYF.

The V gene is TRBV5-5, the J gene TRBJ2-7; the match to TRBD1 covers 12 bases. The V segment lost 3 bases and the J segment 4 bases; nucleotides outside the gene matches: 5. Germline assignment: CDR1 SGHKS and CDR2 YYEKEE (reference sequence). This CDR3 contains 15 residues. CDR3 sequence: CASSSPGQGAYEQYF. The CDR3 bases are TGTGCCAGCAGCTCACCGGGACAGGGGGCTTACGAGCAGTACTTC.

This clone is medium-sized. Written as DNA, the CDR3 is TGTGCCTGGAGTGTACTAGCGGGAGACACCGGGGAGCTGTTTTTT. Protein product: CAWSVLAGDTGELFF. The V and J genes are TRBV30 and TRBJ2-2; TRBD2 matches 11 bases. CDR1 and CDR2 from the germline V gene are GTSNPN and SVGIG (reference sequence). The CDR3 contains 15 residues. The V and J ends lost 0 bases and 3 bases, in that order; junction bases with no gene match: 0.

The J gene is TRBJ2-1, the V gene TRBV10-3; TRBD2 matches at 8 bases. Trimming removed 6 bases from V and 5 bases from J; junction bases left unmatched: 6. This CDR3 is built from 14 residues. CDR1 is ENHRY, CDR2 SYGVKD, per germline. CDR3 nucleotides: TGTGCCATCAGACGGGAGGGTGCACACAATGAGCAGTTCTTC. As protein: CAIRREGAHNEQFF.

The genes are TRBV11-1 and TRBJ2-7, with 7 bases that match TRBD1. Germline lookup yields CDR1 SGHAT and CDR2 FQDESV (reference sequence). This CDR3 has 13 amino acids. With 3 bases clipped from V and 2 bases from J, the junction kept 1 base outside the gene matches. As DNA, the CDR3 is TGTGCCAGCAGCTTGCAGGGGGCCTACGAGCAGTACTTC. It codes for CASSLQGAYEQYF.

The rearrangement uses TRBV13 and TRBJ1-1; 9 bases are shared with TRBD1. The V segment lost 4 bases and the J segment 6 bases; nucleotides outside the gene matches: 6. Germline CDR1 reads PRHDT; CDR2 reads FYEKMQ (reference sequence). There are 14 residues in the CDR3. CDR3 amino acids: CASSSGTGMAEAFF. DNA of the CDR3: TGTGCCAGCAGCTCCGGGACAGGGATGGCTGAAGCTTTCTTT.

J is TRBJ2-1 and V is TRBV7-3; 8 bases fit TRBD1. The CDR3 length is 15 residues. Germline V lookup: CDR1 SGHTA, CDR2 FQGTGA. The V gene end was trimmed by 5 bases and the J gene end by 4 bases; junction bases not matched to a gene: 7. The DNA of the CDR3 is TGTGCCAGCAGCCACGGACAGGGATCGTACAATGAGCAGTTCTTC. Translation gives CASSHGQGSYNEQFF.

The chain links TRBV12-1 to TRBJ1-2; TRBD1 is the table's D call, not checked against the DNA. TRBV12-1 is given as a pseudogene. The CDR3 runs 20 residues. Here the CDR3 reads CASSFESVRMRLILDYGYTF. CDR3 DNA sequence: TGTGCCAGCAGCTTTGAATCAGTCAGGATGCGATTAATTTTGGACTATGGCTACACCTTC.